This T cell receptor (beta chain) was identified in a study of T cell responses to AZD1222 COVID-19 vaccine. TCRdb's copy holds only in-frame clones and misses some; the assay was immunoSEQ multiplex PCR. The sample has about 85,000 clones, around nine tenths seen once. The CDR3 loop spans 16 amino acids. Per the germline V gene, CDR1 is SGHKS and CDR2 is YYEKEE (reference sequence). V lost 4 bases to trimming and J lost 5 bases; unmatched junction nucleotides: 9. Overall study results and limits: Spike-specific TCR repertoires showed rising breadth and depth after two AZD1222 doses.

Note on this clone: The antigen remains undetermined.

The sequencing used peripheral blood, collected on day 0 of AZD1222 vaccination. The sequence was obtained from an adult in good health. This sequence joins TRBV5-5 and TRBJ1-1, with TRBD1 matching 12 bases. CDR3 residues: CASSLRDRGLRTEAFF. Written as DNA, the CDR3 is TGTGCCAGCAGCCTAAGGGACAGGGGGCTGAGGACTGAAGCTTTCTTT. Together with reference TRBV5-5 and TRBJ1-1, the CDR3 gives the full variable domain: DAGVTQSPTHLIKTRGQQVTLRCSPISGHKSVSWYQQVLGQGPQFIFQYYEKEERGRGNFPDRFSARQFPNYSSELNVNALLLGDSALYLCASSLRDRGLRTEAFFGQGTRLTVV.